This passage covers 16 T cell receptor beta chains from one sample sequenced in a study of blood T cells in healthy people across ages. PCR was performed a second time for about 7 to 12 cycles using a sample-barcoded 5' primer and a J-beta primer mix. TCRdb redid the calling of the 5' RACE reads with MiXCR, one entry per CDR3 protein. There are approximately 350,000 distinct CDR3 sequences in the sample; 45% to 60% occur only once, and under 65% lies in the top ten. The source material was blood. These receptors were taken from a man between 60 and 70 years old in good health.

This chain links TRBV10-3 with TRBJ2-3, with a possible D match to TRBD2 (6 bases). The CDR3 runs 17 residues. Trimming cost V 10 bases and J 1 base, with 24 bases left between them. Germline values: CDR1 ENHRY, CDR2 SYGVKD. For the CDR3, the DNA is TGTGCCACCGAAGGACTATCTGGCGGGTACCGCACAGATACGCAGTATTTT. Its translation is CATEGLSGGYRTDTQYF.

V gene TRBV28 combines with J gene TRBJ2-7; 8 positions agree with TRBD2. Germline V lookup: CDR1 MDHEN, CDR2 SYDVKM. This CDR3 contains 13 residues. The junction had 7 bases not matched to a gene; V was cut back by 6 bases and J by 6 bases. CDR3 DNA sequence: TGTGCCAGCAGCCCGGGGGGGATTTTCGAGCAGTACTTC. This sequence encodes CASSPGGIFEQYF.

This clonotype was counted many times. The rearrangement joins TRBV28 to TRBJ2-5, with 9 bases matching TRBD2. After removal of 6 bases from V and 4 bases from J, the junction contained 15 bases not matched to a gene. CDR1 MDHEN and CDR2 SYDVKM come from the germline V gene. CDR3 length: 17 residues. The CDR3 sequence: CASRSRASGTLRETQYF. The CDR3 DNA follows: TGTGCCAGCAGGTCTCGGGCTAGCGGGACTCTGCGAGAGACCCAGTACTTC.

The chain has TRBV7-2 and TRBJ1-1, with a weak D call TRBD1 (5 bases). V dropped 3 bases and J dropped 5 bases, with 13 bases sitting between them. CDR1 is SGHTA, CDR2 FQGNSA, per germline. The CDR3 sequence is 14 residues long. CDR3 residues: CASSFAGKGTEAFF. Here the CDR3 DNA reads TGTGCCAGCAGCTTTGCAGGGAAGGGGACTGAAGCTTTCTTT.

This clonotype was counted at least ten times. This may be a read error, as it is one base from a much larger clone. CDR3 sequence (DNA): TGTGCCAGCAGCCCCCTTGTGAGTCTTCCCCGGGAGCAGTACTTC. It yields the protein CASSPLVSLPREQYF. This chain links TRBV7-2 with TRBJ2-7; D is ambiguous. CDR3 length: 15 residues. In germline, CDR1 is SGHTA, CDR2 FQGNSA. Trimming pared 5 bases from V and 7 bases from J, leaving 21 bases between.

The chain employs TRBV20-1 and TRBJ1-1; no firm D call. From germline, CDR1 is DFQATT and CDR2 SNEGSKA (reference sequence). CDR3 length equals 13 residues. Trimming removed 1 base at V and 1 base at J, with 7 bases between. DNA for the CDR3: TGCAGTGCTAGAGGACGTAGGAACACTGAAGCTTTCTTT. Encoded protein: CSARGRRNTEAFF.

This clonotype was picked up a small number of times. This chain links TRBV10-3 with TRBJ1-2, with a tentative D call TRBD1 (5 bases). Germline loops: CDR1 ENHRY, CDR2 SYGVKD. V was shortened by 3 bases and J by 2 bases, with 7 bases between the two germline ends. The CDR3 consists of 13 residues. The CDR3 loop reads CAISDPGNYGYTF. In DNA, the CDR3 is TGTGCCATCAGTGATCCAGGGAACTATGGCTACACCTTC.

CDR3 residues: CASSRRERGTDTQYF. The CDR3 coding sequence is TGTGCCAGCAGTCGTAGGGAACGGGGCACAGATACGCAGTATTTT. The chain combines TRBV25-1 with TRBJ2-3; D is unclear. There are 15 residues in the CDR3. From germline, CDR1 is MGHDK and CDR2 SYGVNS. The V and J ends lost 5 bases and 1 base respectively, with 13 bases between them.

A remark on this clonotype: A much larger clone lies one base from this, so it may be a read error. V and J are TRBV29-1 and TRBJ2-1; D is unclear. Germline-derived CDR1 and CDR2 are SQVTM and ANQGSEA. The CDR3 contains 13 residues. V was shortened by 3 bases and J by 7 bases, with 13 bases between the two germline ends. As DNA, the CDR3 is TGCAGCGTTGACACGCCATCCATAAATGAGCAGTTCTTC. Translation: CSVDTPSINEQFF.

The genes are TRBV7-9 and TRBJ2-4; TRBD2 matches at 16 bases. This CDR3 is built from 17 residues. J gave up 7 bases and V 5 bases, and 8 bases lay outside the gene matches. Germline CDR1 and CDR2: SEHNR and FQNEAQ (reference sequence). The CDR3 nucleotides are TGTGCCAGCAGCGGCGGGACTAGCGGGAGGGCCAGGAACATTCAGTACTTC. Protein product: CASSGGTSGRARNIQYF.

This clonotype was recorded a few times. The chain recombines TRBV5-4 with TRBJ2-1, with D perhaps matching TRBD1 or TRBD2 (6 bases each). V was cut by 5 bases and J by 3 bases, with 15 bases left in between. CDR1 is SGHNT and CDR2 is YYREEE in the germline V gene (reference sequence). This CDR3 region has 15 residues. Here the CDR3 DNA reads TGTGCCAGCAGTAAGGGGGGAGCGGTCTACAATGAGCAGTTCTTC. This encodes CASSKGGAVYNEQFF.

CDR3 region: CATSRDLGSGPPSTDTQYF. The CDR3, as DNA: TGTGCCACCAGCAGAGATCTGGGATCCGGGCCTCCTAGCACAGATACGCAGTATTTT. V and J are TRBV15 and TRBJ2-3; D is unresolved. V gave up 0 bases and J gave up 0 bases, with 19 bases separating them. The CDR3 runs to 19 residues. The germline gives CDR1 LNHNV, CDR2 YYDKDF (reference sequence).

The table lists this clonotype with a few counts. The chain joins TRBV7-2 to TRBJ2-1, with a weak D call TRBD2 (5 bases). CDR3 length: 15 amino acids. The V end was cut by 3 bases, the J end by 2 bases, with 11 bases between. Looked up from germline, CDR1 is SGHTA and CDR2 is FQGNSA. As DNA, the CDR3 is TGTGCCAGCAGCTTTAGCGTATCAACCTACAATGAGCAGTTCTTC. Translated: CASSFSVSTYNEQFF.

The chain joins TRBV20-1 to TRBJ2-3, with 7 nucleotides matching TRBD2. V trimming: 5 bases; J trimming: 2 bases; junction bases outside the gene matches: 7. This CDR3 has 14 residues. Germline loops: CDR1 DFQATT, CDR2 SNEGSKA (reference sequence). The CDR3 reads CSAPPAGTTDTQYF. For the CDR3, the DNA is TGCAGTGCTCCACCAGCGGGGACCACAGATACGCAGTATTTT.

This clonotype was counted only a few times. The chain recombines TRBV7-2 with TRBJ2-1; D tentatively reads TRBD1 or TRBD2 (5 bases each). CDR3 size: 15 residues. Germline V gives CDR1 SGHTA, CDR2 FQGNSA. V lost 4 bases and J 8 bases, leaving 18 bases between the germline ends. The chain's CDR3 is CASSSLGRPADEQFF. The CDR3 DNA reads TGTGCCAGCAGCTCTTTGGGGCGTCCAGCGGATGAGCAGTTCTTC.

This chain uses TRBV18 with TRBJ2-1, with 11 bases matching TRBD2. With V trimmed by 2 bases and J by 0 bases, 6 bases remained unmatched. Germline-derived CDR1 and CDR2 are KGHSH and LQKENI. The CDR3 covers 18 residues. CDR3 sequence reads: CASSPKTSGVLSYNEQFF. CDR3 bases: TGTGCCAGCTCACCAAAGACTAGCGGGGTTCTCTCCTACAATGAGCAGTTCTTC.